Listed below are T cell receptor beta chains from one sample, sequenced in a study of blood T cell repertoires in COVID-19. Generated by immunoSEQ multiplex PCR, the TCRdb table keeps only in-frame clones and is missing some. The sample records around 700,000 clones, approximately 90% being singletons. The material sequenced was peripheral blood. The source of these receptors is a young woman with acute or convalescent COVID-19. The CDR3 runs from the conserved cysteine through the conserved F or W. D genes are given only for firm matches. Rows may omit the clone size; those that give it use once, few, many or a size class.

>TRBV7-2|TRBJ2-5|TRBD2|once
CASSLGRGVRETQYF
TGTGCCAGCAGCTTAGGGCGGGGGGTTCGAGAGACCCAGTACTTC
>TRBV7-9|TRBJ1-1|-|-
CASSLAGSGRAYMNTEAFF
TGTGCCAGCAGCTTAGCGGGTAGTGGCAGGGCGTACATGAACACTGAAGCTTTCTTT
>TRBV29-1|TRBJ1-5|TRBD1|many
CSVKGQGDGQPQHF
TGCAGCGTTAAGGGACAGGGGGACGGCCAGCCCCAGCATTTT
>TRBV5-1|TRBJ2-3|-|once
CASSLDEARTDTQYF
TGCGCCAGCAGCTTGGATGAGGCCCGCACAGATACGCAGTATTTT
>TRBV9|TRBJ2-3|TRBD2|-
CASSVERLAPGHTQYF
TGTGCCAGCAGCGTGGAAAGACTAGCGCCCGGGCATACGCAGTATTTT
>TRBV29-1|TRBJ1-1|-|-
CSVVLREGTEAFF
TGCAGCGTCGTCCTGAGGGAGGGCACTGAAGCTTTCTTT
>TRBV4-1|TRBJ1-2|TRBD1|-
CASSRPGQDNGYTF
TGCGCCAGCAGCCGCCCGGGACAGGATAATGGCTACACCTTC
>TRBV6-5|TRBJ1-3|-|-
CASRPDMGIGNTIYF
TGTGCCAGCCGGCCGGACATGGGTATAGGAAACACCATATATTTT
>TRBV5-1|TRBJ1-3|TRBD1|-
CASSQTGWTLSGNTIYF
TGCGCCAGCAGCCAGACAGGGTGGACCCTCTCTGGAAACACCATATATTTT
>TRBV2|TRBJ1-4|TRBD1|-
CASSEQGARKEKLFF
TGTGCCAGCAGTGAACAGGGGGCGCGTAAGGAAAAACTGTTTTTT
>TRBV11-3|TRBJ2-1|TRBD2|-
CASSPGGSAREQFF
TGTGCCAGCAGCCCCGGGGGGTCTGCAAGGGAGCAGTTCTTC
>TRBV30|TRBJ1-1|TRBD1|-
CAWDRGWDTEAFF
TGTGCCTGGGACAGGGGGTGGGACACTGAAGCTTTCTTT
>TRBV12-5|TRBJ1-4|-|-
CASGLYMGRGGEKLFF
TGTGCTAGTGGTTTGTATATGGGGAGGGGCGGCGAAAAACTGTTTTTT
>TRBV6-7|TRBJ1-5|TRBD1|-
CARPRGGVHSNQPQHF
TGTGCCAGGCCCAGAGGGGGCGTTCATAGCAATCAGCCCCAGCATTTT
>TRBV5-1|TRBJ2-3|-|-
CASSAGSLTDTQYF
TGCGCCAGCAGTGCGGGATCCCTCACAGATACGCAGTATTTT
>TRBV28|TRBJ1-2|-|-
CASRNLGSGYGYTF
TGTGCCAGTCGTAACCTGGGGTCGGGGTATGGCTACACCTTC
>TRBV7-6|TRBJ1-2|-|-
CASSLALGGSNYGYTF
TGTGCCAGCAGCTTAGCCCTCGGGGGGTCTAACTATGGCTACACCTTC
>TRBV5-1|TRBJ1-1|-|once
CASSLSSTEAFF
TGCGCCAGCAGCTTGTCGAGTACTGAAGCTTTCTTT
>TRBV27|TRBJ1-5|-|once
CASSSLPNSNQPQHF
TGTGCCAGCAGTTCCCTCCCTAATAGCAATCAGCCCCAGCATTTT
>TRBV4-3|TRBJ1-6|-|-
CASSQGLRGNSPLHF
TGCGCCAGCAGCCAAGGTCTCAGGGGTAATTCACCCCTCCACTTT
>TRBV7-8|TRBJ1-1|-|-
CASSFTELRGNTEAFF
TGTGCCAGCAGTTTTACAGAACTCAGGGGGAACACTGAAGCTTTCTTT
>TRBV25-1|TRBJ1-1|-|-
CASNPTGFTEAFF
TGTGCCAGCAACCCAACAGGATTCACTGAAGCTTTCTTT
>TRBV9|TRBJ2-1|TRBD1|-
CASTDRVKPNEQFF
TGTGCCAGCACCGACAGGGTAAAACCCAATGAGCAGTTCTTC
>TRBV12-3/TRBV12-4|TRBJ2-4|TRBD1|-
CASTRDRGRIQYF
TGTGCCAGTACCCGGGACAGGGGGCGTATTCAGTACTTC
>TRBV6-2/TRBV6-3|TRBJ2-2|TRBD2|-
CASSRGDGGNTGELFF
TGTGCCAGCAGCCGGGGGGACGGGGGGAACACCGGGGAGCTGTTTTTT
>TRBV5-6|TRBJ2-3|-|-
CASSRGAGRDTQYF
TGTGCCAGCAGCCGGGGGGCCGGGAGAGATACGCAGTATTTT
>TRBV30|TRBJ1-2|-|-
CAWSTTTGFGYTF
TGTGCCTGGAGTACAACCACAGGGTTTGGCTACACCTTC
>TRBV9|TRBJ2-1|TRBD2|-
CASSPISSGGGEQFF
TGTGCCAGCAGCCCCATCTCTAGCGGGGGCGGGGAGCAGTTCTTC
>TRBV19|TRBJ1-1|-|-
CASSLPRDNTEAFF
TGTGCCAGTAGTCTCCCGAGGGATAACACTGAAGCTTTCTTT
>TRBV7-2|TRBJ1-5|TRBD1|few
CASSYQTGANQPQHF
TGTGCCAGCAGCTATCAGACAGGGGCCAATCAGCCCCAGCATTTT
>TRBV5-5|TRBJ2-2|-|few
CASISQGYYTGELFF
TGTGCCAGCATCAGCCAGGGGTACTACACCGGGGAGCTGTTTTTT
>TRBV24-1|TRBJ1-5|-|-
CATSEEYSNQPQHF
TGTGCCACCAGTGAGGAGTATAGCAATCAGCCCCAGCATTTT
>TRBV19|TRBJ1-2|-|-
CASILDSYGYTF
TGTGCCAGTATACTCGACAGCTATGGCTACACCTTC
>TRBV24-1|TRBJ1-2|TRBD1|-
CATSDQWTGRRGYTF
TGTGCCACCAGTGACCAATGGACAGGCAGACGTGGCTACACCTTC
>TRBV5-5|TRBJ1-1|-|-
CASSLGPRGTEAFF
TGTGCCAGCAGCTTGGGACCGCGAGGCACTGAAGCTTTCTTT
>TRBV24-1|TRBJ2-2|TRBD1|-
CATSDPGQTGELFF
TGTGCCACCAGTGACCCGGGACAGACCGGGGAGCTGTTTTTT
>TRBV2|TRBJ2-7|TRBD1|-
CASSYRQGEVFGYEQYF
TGTGCCAGCAGTTATCGACAGGGGGAAGTGTTTGGCTACGAGCAGTACTTC
>TRBV19|TRBJ2-3|-|-
CASSIVNPGTDTQYF
TGTGCCAGTAGTATAGTGAACCCGGGCACAGATACGCAGTATTTT
>TRBV12-5|TRBJ2-2|-|-
CASGLQPGSQENTGELFF
TGTGCTAGTGGTTTGCAGCCCGGATCGCAGGAAAACACCGGGGAGCTGTTTTTT
>TRBV3-1/TRBV3-2|TRBJ2-7|-|-
CASSPLSQGYEQYF
TGTGCCAGCAGCCCCTTGTCACAGGGTTACGAGCAGTACTTC
>TRBV7-3|TRBJ2-3|-|-
CASSSLGGTQYF
TGTGCCAGCAGCTCTCTAGGAGGGACGCAGTATTTT
>TRBV2|TRBJ1-4|TRBD1|-
CASRRTGGLLEKLFF
TGTGCCAGCAGAAGGACAGGTGGCTTACTAGAAAAACTGTTTTTT
>TRBV28|TRBJ1-2|-|-
CASSLDSHGYTF
TGTGCCAGCAGTTTGGACAGCCATGGCTACACCTTC
>TRBV19|TRBJ1-2|TRBD1|once
CASSPATGADGYTF
TGTGCCAGTAGTCCTGCGACAGGGGCGGATGGCTACACCTTC
>TRBV5-5|TRBJ2-1|TRBD2|once
CASSPSDGGGIITGNEQFF
TGTGCCAGCAGCCCCTCCGATGGCGGGGGGATCATCACTGGAAATGAGCAGTTCTTC